These 16 T cell receptor beta chains were all obtained from the same sample, sequenced in a study of shared clonotypes between healthy human individuals. The repertoire was sequenced with immunoSEQ multiplex PCR; TCRdb's copy has only in-frame clones and lacks some. The data hold millions of clones, with about 92% observed a single time. As defined, naive CD8 cells were CD45RO-negative and positively selected for CCR7, with terminally differentiated effector memory CD45RA+ cells excluded. The source material was naive CD8+ T cells from PBMCs. These receptors all come from a man aged 18 to 29 in good health. Some clones in this sample may be carry-over from other donors' samples.

V is TRBV13 and J is TRBJ2-5, with TRBD1 matching 10 bases. This CDR3 is built from 14 residues. Unmatched junction bases numbered 4, after V lost 4 bases and J lost 5 bases. Germline CDR1 and CDR2: PRHDT and FYEKMQ (reference sequence). This CDR3 is CASSSDRGRETQYF. Written as DNA, the CDR3 is TGTGCCAGCAGCTCAGACAGGGGGCGGGAGACCCAGTACTTC.

This chain links TRBV6-6 with TRBJ2-7; D gene uncertain. The CDR3 extends over 13 amino acids. Germline V gene lookup returns CDR1 MNHNY and CDR2 SVGAGI (reference sequence). V lost 8 bases, J lost 7 bases, and 18 bases lay in between. CDR3 loop: CASSLPPPKEQYF. CDR3 DNA sequence: TGTGCCAGCTCTCTTCCCCCTCCAAAAGAGCAGTACTTC.

V gene TRBV13 combines with J gene TRBJ1-2, with unresolved D. CDR1 PRHDT and CDR2 FYEKMQ come from the germline V gene (reference sequence). This CDR3 region has 15 residues. Between the trimmed V and J ends, which lost 0 bases and 4 bases, there was a span of 12 bases. CDR3 residues: CASSLGSGSPYGYTF. The CDR3 nucleotides read TGTGCCAGCAGCTTAGGCTCAGGCTCGCCCTATGGCTACACCTTC.

The chain recombines TRBV7-6 with TRBJ2-1; 10 positions match TRBD2. V shed 5 bases and J 10 bases; nucleotides not matched to a gene: 14. This CDR3 spans 16 amino acids. Germline lookup yields CDR1 SGHVS and CDR2 FNYEAQ. For the CDR3, the DNA is TGTGCCAGCAGCCCCAATGTGGCTAGCGGGAGATGGGAGCAGTTCTTC. Its protein is CASSPNVASGRWEQFF.

The gene calls are TRBV7-9 and TRBJ2-7; TRBD2 aligns across 13 bases. V lost 6 bases to trimming and J lost 6 bases; unmatched junction nucleotides: 8. Germline CDR1 SEHNR, CDR2 FQNEAQ (reference sequence). The length of the CDR3 is 15 residues. CDR3: CASSPRTSGSTEQYF. The DNA of the CDR3 is TGTGCCAGCAGTCCTCGGACTAGCGGGAGTACCGAGCAGTACTTC.

The DNA of the CDR3 is TGCGCCAGCAGCTCGACGACAACAGTGGGAGGAAACACCATATATTTT. Its protein product is CASSSTTTVGGNTIYF. The chain joins TRBV4-1 to TRBJ1-3; D unresolved. The CDR3 length is 16 residues. Trimming cost V 5 bases and J 4 bases, with 18 bases left between them. Germline V gene sequence: CDR1 MGHRA, CDR2 YSYEKL.

This clone showed up just once. V and J are TRBV6-5 and TRBJ2-5; no clear D. This CDR3 is built from 12 residues. V lost 8 bases, J lost 4 bases, and 11 bases lay in between. Germline CDR1 is MNHEY and CDR2 is SVGAGI. CDR3 sequence reads: CASSPGRETQYF. For the CDR3, the DNA is TGTGCCAGCTCCCCGGGCCGAGAGACCCAGTACTTC.

This rearrangement joins TRBV5-1 to TRBJ2-5; unclear D gene. V was pared by 1 base and J by 2 bases, with 9 bases between. There are 14 residues in the CDR3. CDR1 and CDR2 (germline): SGHRS, YFSETQ. CDR3 coding DNA: TGCGCCAGCAGCTTGCACCGCACTCAAGAGACCCAGTACTTC. Its translation: CASSLHRTQETQYF.

The genes are TRBV27 and TRBJ1-1; D possibly corresponds to TRBD1 (5 bases). Trimming stripped 5 bases from V and 3 bases from J, with 13 bases between. CDR1 is MNHEY and CDR2 is SMNVEV in the germline V gene (reference sequence). The CDR3 consists of 14 residues. The CDR3 loop is CASSPIWGYTEAFF. CDR3 nucleotide sequence: TGTGCCAGCAGTCCCATTTGGGGGTACACTGAAGCTTTCTTT.

This clone showed up just once. The genes are TRBV28 and TRBJ2-7; D is uncertain. This CDR3 contains 12 residues. Trimming stripped 2 bases from V and 7 bases from J, with 9 bases between. Germline V gene lookup returns CDR1 MDHEN and CDR2 SYDVKM. CDR3 coding DNA: TGTGCCAGCAGTTTACTAGATTCAGAGCAGTACTTC. Translation gives CASSLLDSEQYF.

About this clone itself: Other DNA sequences in this sample translate to the same CDR3. The chain uses TRBV27 and TRBJ2-7; 7 bases agree with TRBD2. With 8 bases clipped from V and 0 bases from J, the junction kept 4 bases outside the gene matches. Germline-derived CDR1 and CDR2 are MNHEY and SMNVEV (reference sequence). There are 13 residues in the CDR3. The CDR3 nucleotides read TGTGCCAGCGGGGGGGGAAGCTCCTACGAGCAGTACTTC. Translation: CASGGGSSYEQYF.

This chain uses TRBV27 with TRBJ2-7; 10 nucleotides match TRBD2. Germline V gene data show CDR1 as MNHEY and CDR2 as SMNVEV (reference sequence). The CDR3 contains 15 residues. V lost 5 bases, J lost 2 bases, and 6 bases stayed unmatched. The DNA for the CDR3 is TGTGCCAGCAGTCTTTACAGCGGGAGGGCCTACGAGCAGTACTTC. Its protein product is CASSLYSGRAYEQYF.

The chain uses TRBV5-1 and TRBJ1-2, with a tentative D call TRBD1 (5 bases). The CDR3 has 13 amino acids. The ends were cut back, 5 bases at V and 8 bases at J, with 16 bases in the middle. Germline lookup yields CDR1 SGHRS and CDR2 YFSETQ. The chain's CDR3 is CASSQAGEVGYTF. The CDR3 DNA reads as TGCGCCAGCAGTCAGGCGGGGGAGGTCGGCTACACCTTC.

The rearrangement links TRBV27 to TRBJ1-5; TRBD1 might be the D (5 bases). Germline loops: CDR1 MNHEY, CDR2 SMNVEV (reference sequence). V gave up 4 bases and J gave up 7 bases, with 20 bases separating them. This CDR3 has 16 residues. The chain's CDR3 is CASSSLLDMPGQPQHF. The DNA for the CDR3 is TGTGCCAGCAGTTCACTGTTGGACATGCCCGGGCAGCCCCAGCATTTT.

This rearrangement joins TRBV25-1 to TRBJ2-3; D is possibly TRBD1 or TRBD2 (5 bases each). The CDR3 has 16 amino acids. V was shortened by 4 bases and J by 2 bases, with 16 bases between the two germline ends. Germline loops: CDR1 MGHDK, CDR2 SYGVNS. In nucleotides, the CDR3 is TGTGCCAGCAGTGCCAGAGAGGGGTTCCTCACAGATACGCAGTATTTT. Amino acid sequence: CASSAREGFLTDTQYF.

Remarks on this clone: One end of the junction fails to match germline, which may point to a read error. The V and J genes are TRBV11-2 and TRBJ2-7; D unresolved. Looked up from germline, CDR1 is SGHAT and CDR2 is FQNNGV. The CDR3 is 10 residues long. The CDR3 coding sequence is TGTGCCAGCTCCTCCCACGAGCAGTACTTC. Translation gives CASSSHEQYF.